The 25 T cell receptor beta chains listed next were all sequenced from one sample in a study of T cells in Graves' hyperthyroidism and ophthalmopathy. Amplification targeted TCR beta CDR3 regions from RNA transcripts. In the first-round RT-PCR of the TCR CDR3, the HTBI primer set was used. TCRdb itself ran the multiplex PCR reads through MiXCR, one entry per CDR3 protein. Of around 350,000 distinct CDR3 sequences in the sample, 25% were seen once. Specimen: blood. The receptors shown here come from a man aged 50 or older with Graves' hyperthyroidism.

Ten or more counts support this clonotype. The chain is built from TRBV3-1 and TRBJ2-5; 7 bases fit TRBD2. The CDR3 covers 14 residues. V shed 2 bases, J shed 5 bases, and the junction held 5 bases outside the gene matches. The germline V gene encodes CDR1 LGHDT and CDR2 YNNKEL (reference sequence). The CDR3 sequence: CASSQHGGSETQYF. CDR3 bases: TGTGCCAGCAGCCAACACGGCGGGAGCGAGACCCAGTACTTC.

In this sample, this clonotype turned up once. The junction departs from the called germline gene at one end, perhaps through a read error. The V and J genes are TRBV5-1 and TRBJ2-3, with D possibly TRBD2 on 6 matching bases. CDR3 size: 14 residues. The V gene's germline CDR1 is SGHRS and CDR2 YFSETQ. The CDR3 sequence: CASSLVGDSNTQYF. The CDR3 DNA sequence: TGTGCCAGCAGCTTGGTGGGGGACTCGAATACGCAGTATTTT.

This clonotype was found a few times. The J gene is TRBJ2-5, the V gene TRBV7-9; a possible D gene is TRBD2 (5 bases). Germline values: CDR1 SEHNR, CDR2 FQNEAQ (reference sequence). CDR3 length: 13 amino acids. V shed 4 bases and J shed 4 bases, with 10 bases lying between them. CDR3 DNA sequence: TGTGCCAGCAGCTCCCCAGGAGGAGAGACCCAGTACTTC. It yields the protein CASSSPGGETQYF.

This clonotype was counted only a few times. This chain joins TRBV5-1 and TRBJ1-1; TRBD1 might be the D (5 bases). V gave up 0 bases and J gave up 14 bases, with 17 bases separating them. This CDR3 has 13 residues. CDR1 is SGHRS and CDR2 is YFSETQ in the germline V gene. CDR3 in DNA: TGCGCCAGCAGCTTGGCCGAGGGACGGGGGGAATTCTTT. As protein: CASSLAEGRGEFF.

The chain is built from TRBV6-1 and TRBJ2-2; no definite D call. Looked up from germline, CDR1 is MNHNS and CDR2 is SASEGT. The CDR3 has 14 amino acids. V lost 8 bases and J lost 1, with 11 bases in between. The CDR3 DNA is TGTGCCAGCGACGTTGACTTGAACACCGGGGAGCTGTTTTTT. Translating it yields CASDVDLNTGELFF.

There are many counts of this clonotype. The gene calls are TRBV9 and TRBJ2-1, with unresolved D. Germline V gene lookup returns CDR1 SGDLS and CDR2 YYNGEE. The V gene lost 5 bases and the J gene lost 5 bases, with 5 bases spanning the gap. This CDR3 contains 11 residues. The CDR3 DNA follows: TGTGCCAGCAGTGTTGACAATGAGCAGTTCTTC. It codes for CASSVDNEQFF.

This clonotype was counted a few times. The gene calls are TRBV27 and TRBJ1-1; D unresolved. With 2 bases removed from V and 11 bases from J, the gap between germline ends came to 15 bases. Germline-derived CDR1 and CDR2 are MNHEY and SMNVEV (reference sequence). There are 13 residues in the CDR3. The DNA of the CDR3 is TGTGCCAGCAGTTTAGGACTTACTTCACATGCTTTCTTT. Protein sequence: CASSLGLTSHAFF.

V and J are TRBV12-3 or TRBV12-4 and TRBJ1-1; D call uncertain. Trimming took 7 bases from V and 7 from J, leaving 13 bases between them. This CDR3 has 12 residues. The CDR3 spells CASTTRTLEAFF. CDR3 sequence (DNA): TGTGCCAGCACTACGCGGACCCTTGAAGCTTTCTTT.

V and J are TRBV12-3 or TRBV12-4 and TRBJ2-1; 11 bases agree with TRBD2. The CDR3 is 14 amino acids. With V trimmed by 3 bases and J by 9 bases, 4 bases remained unmatched. CDR3 in amino acids: CASSFSGRAAEQFF. The CDR3 DNA sequence: TGTGCCAGCAGTTTTAGCGGGAGGGCCGCTGAGCAGTTCTTC.

The chain carries TRBV7-9 and TRBJ2-1; 14 positions match TRBD2. The V gene end was trimmed by 4 bases and the J gene end by 8 bases; junction bases not matched to a gene: 4. The CDR3 has 15 amino acids. CDR1 and CDR2 from the germline V gene are SEHNR and FQNEAQ (reference sequence). CDR3 residues: CASSSTSGRVYEQFF. Here the CDR3 DNA reads TGTGCCAGCAGCTCGACTAGCGGGAGGGTATATGAGCAGTTCTTC.

This clonotype was seen repeatedly, ten times or more. V gene TRBV7-9 combines with J gene TRBJ2-5, with D perhaps assigned TRBD1 or TRBD2 (5 bases each). V lost 4 bases, J lost 5 bases, and 17 bases lay in between. CDR3 length: 15 residues. The germline gives CDR1 SEHNR, CDR2 FQNEAQ (reference sequence). The CDR3 spells CASSSRDPRRETQYF. DNA of the CDR3: TGTGCCAGCAGCTCCCGGGACCCGAGGCGTGAGACCCAGTACTTC.

On this clonotype: A read error may be the cause here, since a much bigger clone is one base away. The chain has TRBV6-1 and TRBJ1-5; D unclear. Germline assignment: CDR1 MNHNS and CDR2 SASEGT. The CDR3 totals 14 residues. The CDR3 reads CASSEFGKREPRHF. DNA of the CDR3: TGTGCCAGCAGTGAATTTGGGAAAAGGGAGCCCCGGCATTTT.

In regard to this clonotype: Compared with germline, one end of the junction differs, possibly owing to a read error. The DNA for the CDR3 is TGTGCCAGCAGTTACCTGGGGGCGGTAATGGGGGCCAACGTCCTGACTTTC. It codes for CASSYLGAVMGANVLTF. The chain has TRBV10-3 and TRBJ2-6, with D possibly TRBD1 on 6 matching bases. CDR3 length: 17 residues. Germline lookup yields CDR1 ENHRY and CDR2 SYGVKD.

Turning to this clonotype: Compared with germline, one end of the junction differs, possibly owing to a read error. DNA for the CDR3: TGTGCCAGCAGCCGGGACAGGGTAGCAAATGGGCAGTTCTTC. Amino acids: CASSRDRVANGQFF. The chain joins TRBV7-2 to TRBJ2-1; 9 nucleotides match TRBD1. The CDR3 runs 14 residues. CDR1 and CDR2 (germline): SGHTA, FQGNSA.

V usage is TRBV19 and J usage is TRBJ2-5; D assignment may be TRBD1 or TRBD2 (5 bases each). Trimming cost V 1 base and J 1 base, with 7 bases left between them. Germline loops: CDR1 LNHDA, CDR2 SQIVND (reference sequence). The CDR3 covers 14 residues. As DNA, the CDR3 is TGTGCCAGTAGTATAGGGGACCGCCAAGAGACCCAGTACTTC. It specifies CASSIGDRQETQYF.

This clonotype has a count of ten or more. This chain uses TRBV6-5 with TRBJ2-1; TRBD1 or TRBD2 may be the D gene (5 bases each). This CDR3 is 17 amino acids long. Trimming cost V 0 bases and J 5 bases, with 17 bases left between them. The V gene's germline CDR1 is MNHEY and CDR2 SVGAGI. In nucleotides, the CDR3 is TGTGCCAGCAGTTACTCTCCGGCTGGGGGTCGGAACAATGAGCAGTTCTTC. It translates to CASSYSPAGGRNNEQFF.

There are a few counts of this clonotype. The J gene is TRBJ2-1, the V gene TRBV12-5; TRBD2 aligns across 10 bases. J lost 2 bases, V lost 6 bases, and 10 bases had no gene match. In germline, CDR1 is LGHNT, CDR2 FRNRAP. The CDR3 covers 17 residues. The CDR3 spells CASGERLAGQTYNEQFF. The DNA for the CDR3 is TGTGCTAGTGGGGAGCGACTAGCGGGCCAAACCTACAATGAGCAGTTCTTC.

This clonotype has just a few counts. The V call is TRBV10-2, the J call TRBJ2-1; tentatively, D is TRBD2 (6 bases). CDR3 length: 15 residues. The germline gives CDR1 WSHSY, CDR2 SAAADI. V lost 7 bases to trimming and J lost 7 bases, with 20 bases between them. As DNA, the CDR3 is TGCGCCAGCACCCCGATAGCGGACCTTAGGAATGAGCAGTTCTTC. Amino acid sequence: CASTPIADLRNEQFF.

The rearrangement uses TRBV27 and TRBJ1-1; D is unclear. V lost 4 bases and J lost 5, with 17 bases in between. Germline V gene sequence: CDR1 MNHEY, CDR2 SMNVEV (reference sequence). CDR3 length: 15 residues. The CDR3 is CASSSFVGMGTEAFF. CDR3 in DNA: TGTGCCAGCAGTTCTTTCGTGGGCATGGGGACTGAAGCTTTCTTT.

The genes are TRBV7-2 and TRBJ2-7; 7 bases match TRBD2. Looked up from germline, CDR1 is SGHTA and CDR2 is FQGNSA. The CDR3 contains 14 residues. The V gene end was trimmed by 5 bases and the J gene end by 4 bases; junction bases not matched to a gene: 8. This CDR3 is CASSGLDPYYEQYF. The DNA for the CDR3 is TGTGCCAGCAGCGGACTAGATCCATATTACGAGCAGTACTTC.

In this sample, this clonotype turned up once. The CDR3 nucleotides read TGTGCCAGCAGCCGATTAGACGGAATTGAAGCTTTCTTT. Amino acids: CASSRLDGIEAFF. The chain uses TRBV12-3 or TRBV12-4 and TRBJ1-1; D remains ambiguous. CDR3 size: 13 residues. Trimming left V 6 bases short and J 7 bases short, with 15 bases between.

This chain uses TRBV12-3 or TRBV12-4 with TRBJ2-7, with D unresolved. The ends were cut back, 3 bases at V and 2 bases at J, with 26 bases in the middle. The CDR3 spans 19 residues. This CDR3 is CASSFWFQRGSPSAYEQYF. CDR3 nucleotide sequence: TGTGCCAGCAGTTTTTGGTTCCAACGAGGCTCCCCGTCCGCCTACGAGCAGTACTTC.

J is TRBJ2-5 and V is TRBV20-1, with D tentatively TRBD1 or TRBD2 (5 bases each). The V and J ends lost 5 bases and 1 base respectively, with 20 bases between them. This CDR3 is 16 amino acids long. CDR1 DFQATT and CDR2 SNEGSKA come from the germline V gene (reference sequence). CDR3 loop: CSADNAGTLAQETQYF. The CDR3 region has the DNA TGCAGTGCTGATAATGCCGGGACCCTCGCCCAAGAGACCCAGTACTTC.

J is TRBJ1-6 and V is TRBV12-3 or TRBV12-4; D is unclear. The CDR3 consists of 14 residues. Trimming stripped 3 bases from V and 9 bases from J, with 12 bases between. DNA for the CDR3: TGTGCCAGCAGTTTTAGGACGAAGGGTTCACCCCTCCACTTT. Residues: CASSFRTKGSPLHF.

This clonotype has a count of ten or more. This chain connects TRBV5-1 to TRBJ2-3, with D tentatively TRBD2 (6 bases). CDR1 and CDR2 (germline): SGHRS, YFSETQ. The CDR3 consists of 15 residues. Trimming left V 0 bases short and J 6 bases short, with 14 bases between. The CDR3 nucleotides read TGCGCCAGCAGCTTGGCGGGGGTTCCATCCGATACGCAGTATTTT. Residues: CASSLAGVPSDTQYF. Together with reference TRBV5-1 and TRBJ2-3, the CDR3 gives the full variable domain: KAGVTQTPRYLIKTRGQQVTLSCSPISGHRSVSWYQQTPGQGLQFLFEYFSETQRNKGNFPGRFSGRQFSNSRSEMNVSTLELGDSALYLCASSLAGVPSDTQYFGPGTRLTVL.